Listed here are 8 T cell receptor beta chains from one sample, sequenced in a study of OX40 agonist ivuxolimab in advanced cancers. Assay used: immunoSEQ multiplex PCR; TCRdb lists only in-frame clones, some missing. The top ten hold 0.5% to 0.8% of the sample, which has approximately 99,000 clones, less than 95% seen once. The source material was CD4+ or CD8+ T cells sorted from blood, sampled in a trial of the OX40 agonist ivuxolimab. These receptors all come from an adult with an advanced solid tumor such as melanoma, head and neck, liver or kidney cancer.

The chain joins TRBV7-9 to TRBJ2-3; 7 bases are a match to TRBD1. Per the germline V gene, CDR1 is SEHNR and CDR2 is FQNEAQ (reference sequence). J was trimmed by 0 bases and V by 3 bases; bases with no gene match: 0. This CDR3 has 14 amino acids. CDR3 DNA sequence: TGTGCCAGCAGCTTGGACAGGAGCACAGATACGCAGTATTTT. Translation gives CASSLDRSTDTQYF.

This chain uses TRBV29-1 with TRBJ1-2; D perhaps matches TRBD1 (6 bases). V was cut by 5 bases and J by 2 bases, with 12 bases left in between. Germline lookup yields CDR1 SQVTM and CDR2 ANQGSEA. The CDR3 extends over 13 amino acids. The CDR3 region has the DNA TGCAGCGTTTCGACAGGTTCCAACTATGGCTACACCTTC. Its protein is CSVSTGSNYGYTF.

This clone showed up just a few times. CDR3 nucleotide sequence: TGCGCCAGCAGCCCTACTAGCGCCGGGGAGCTGTTTTTT. Its protein product is CASSPTSAGELFF. The rearrangement joins TRBV5-1 to TRBJ2-2; TRBD2 agrees at 7 bases. V lost 4 bases and J lost 6; bases outside the gene matches: 3. The CDR3 has 13 residues. Germline V gene sequence: CDR1 SGHRS, CDR2 YFSETQ. Using reference TRBV5-1 and TRBJ2-2 for the parts outside the CDR3, the full variable domain is KAGVTQTPRYLIKTRGQQVTLSCSPISGHRSVSWYQQTPGQGLQFLFEYFSETQRNKGNFPGRFSGRQFSNSRSEMNVSTLELGDSALYLCASSPTSAGELFFGEGSRLTVL.

V is TRBV12-5 and J is TRBJ2-1; 12 bases agree with TRBD2. The CDR3 runs 17 residues. Germline values: CDR1 LGHNT, CDR2 FRNRAP. The junction had 6 bases not matched to a gene; V was cut back by 0 bases and J by 6 bases. DNA for the CDR3: TGTGCTAGTGGTTTGGTACGGACTAGCGGGACTTCCAATGAGCAGTTCTTC. As protein: CASGLVRTSGTSNEQFF. The whole variable domain, remainder taken from reference TRBV12-5 and TRBJ2-1, is DARVTQTPRHKVTEMGQEVTMRCQPILGHNTVFWYRQTMMQGLELLAYFRNRAPLDDSGMPKDRFSAEMPDATLATLKIQPSEPRDSAVYFCASGLVRTSGTSNEQFFGPGTRLTVL.

The J gene is TRBJ1-1, the V gene TRBV11-2; 11 nucleotides agree with TRBD1. The germline CDR1 and CDR2 sequences are SGHAT and FQNNGV. Germline trimming cut 3 bases from V and 6 bases from J; bases unmatched to any gene: 6. The CDR3 sequence is 15 residues long. The CDR3 region has the DNA TGTGCCAGCAGCTTCGGGACAGGGGGTAACTCTGAAGCTTTCTTT. Residues: CASSFGTGGNSEAFF.

This sequence joins TRBV5-1 and TRBJ2-7; 8 bases map to TRBD1. Germline trimming cut 0 bases from V and 4 bases from J; bases unmatched to any gene: 6. The germline gives CDR1 SGHRS, CDR2 YFSETQ. There are 15 residues in the CDR3. CDR3 protein: CASSLGTGSLYEQYF. DNA for the CDR3: TGCGCCAGCAGCTTGGGGACAGGGAGTTTATACGAGCAGTACTTC.

The V and J genes are TRBV9 and TRBJ1-4; 10 nucleotides line up with TRBD1. The junction had 7 bases not matched to a gene; V was cut back by 4 bases and J by 7 bases. The V gene's germline CDR1 is SGDLS and CDR2 YYNGEE. The CDR3 extends over 15 amino acids. The CDR3 reads CASSPRTGGGEKLFF. The CDR3 DNA follows: TGTGCCAGCAGCCCTAGGACAGGGGGGGGTGAAAAACTGTTTTTT.

The genes are TRBV4-2 and TRBJ1-4, with D possibly TRBD1 on 5 matching bases. Trimming removed 0 bases from V and 8 bases from J, with 16 bases in between. The CDR3 is 16 residues long. Germline V gene data show CDR1 as LGHNA and CDR2 as YNFKEQ. DNA of the CDR3: TGTGCCAGCAGCCAAGATCGGACAAGGGGTGAAGAAAAACTGTTTTTT. Its protein is CASSQDRTRGEEKLFF.